This T cell receptor beta chain was observed in a study of beta chain features in type 1 diabetes. Sequenced material consisted of expressed TCRB transcripts (all of the isolated RNA was reverse transcribed). TCRdb keeps only in-frame clones here, not all; method: immunoSEQ multiplex PCR. Of around 500,000 clones listed, more than 9.5% were seen once; the top ten hold about 0.042%. CDR3 length: 14 amino acids. Germline CDR1 reads SGDLS; CDR2 reads YYNGEE. The V gene lost 0 bases and the J gene lost 1 base, with 7 bases spanning the gap. In its sample, this clone was seen a few times. Using CD45RO/CCR7/CD25/CD127/CD95/CD27, CD4+ naive, central memory, regulatory and stem cell-like memory cells were sorted.

The sequence was collected from a woman aged 18-30 years in good health. The chain combines TRBV9 with TRBJ1-1; D not certain. The sequenced material came from naive CD4+ T cells from blood. The CDR3 bases are TGTGCCAGCAGCGTAGGTATTGGGAACACTGAAGCTTTCTTT. Amino acids: CASSVGIGNTEAFF. Combining the CDR3 with reference TRBV9 and TRBJ1-1 gives the whole variable domain DSGVTQTPKHLITATGQRVTLRCSPRSGDLSVYWYQQSLDQGLQFLIQYYNGEERAKGNILERFSAQQFPDLHSELNLSSLELGDSALYFCASSVGIGNTEAFFGQGTRLTVV.